This passage covers 16 T cell receptor beta chains from one sample sequenced in a study of shared clonotypes between healthy human individuals. Sequenced by immunoSEQ multiplex PCR; TCRdb stores in-frame clones only, minus some. This table has approximately 720,000 clones, more than 70% appearing once. The source material was memory CD4+ T cells sorted from blood. The subset denotes: CD45RA-negative fraction. The receptors originated from a young woman in good health.

This clone was picked up one time. The chain couples TRBV10-2 to TRBJ2-7, with D perhaps TRBD1 (6 bases). The V gene's germline CDR1 is WSHSY and CDR2 SAAADI. The CDR3 is 12 residues long. V was pared by 8 bases and J by 2 bases, with 10 bases between. Written as DNA, the CDR3 is TGCGCCAGCGGGGGACACACCTACGAGCAGTACTTC. Residues: CASGGHTYEQYF.

V usage is TRBV7-2 and J usage is TRBJ2-3; 12 nucleotides line up with TRBD2. CDR1 is SGHTA, CDR2 FQGNSA, per germline. V was clipped by 1 base and J by 13 bases; unmatched bases: 6. The CDR3 consists of 14 residues. CDR3 loop: CASSLGTSGTGKYF. CDR3 nucleotides: TGTGCCAGCAGCTTAGGGACTAGCGGGACTGGGAAGTATTTT.

This clone was observed a few times. Here the CDR3 DNA reads TGTGCCAGCAGCTTGGGACGCAACTCCTACGAGCAGTACTTC. Translated, it gives CASSLGRNSYEQYF. V is TRBV5-4 and J is TRBJ2-7; D is unresolved. V was cut by 0 bases and J by 0 bases, with 7 bases left in between. Germline values: CDR1 SGHNT, CDR2 YYREEE (reference sequence). The CDR3 length is 14 residues.

This clone has just one count. The sample contains more than one DNA sequence encoding this CDR3. V and J are TRBV20-1 and TRBJ2-7; D is uncertain. This CDR3 has 11 amino acids. Per germline, CDR1 DFQATT and CDR2 SNEGSKA (reference sequence). V was pared by 2 bases and J by 3 bases, with 5 bases between. The CDR3 DNA sequence: TGCAGTGCTAGACGCAGCTACGAGCAGTACTTC. Its translation is CSARRSYEQYF.

The chain is built from TRBV7-9 and TRBJ2-7; D is possibly TRBD1 (5 bases). Trimming stripped 0 bases from V and 8 bases from J, with 8 bases between. The germline V gene has CDR1 SEHNR and CDR2 FQNEAQ (reference sequence). CDR3 length: 12 residues. The CDR3 reads CASSLAQDKQYF. The CDR3 DNA is TGTGCCAGCAGCTTAGCGCAGGACAAGCAGTACTTC.

The chain is built from TRBV29-1 and TRBJ2-1; D possibly corresponds to TRBD2 (6 bases). There are 11 residues in the CDR3. The ends were cut back, 6 bases at V and 7 bases at J, with 10 bases in the middle. Germline V lookup: CDR1 SQVTM, CDR2 ANQGSEA. The CDR3 is CSVGTPNEQFF. CDR3 nucleotides: TGCAGCGTGGGGACTCCAAATGAGCAGTTCTTC.

The chain links TRBV2 to TRBJ1-1; the D gene is possibly TRBD1 (5 bases). V was shortened by 7 bases and J by 5 bases, with 11 bases between the two germline ends. Germline V gene sequence: CDR1 SNHLY, CDR2 FYNNEI. This CDR3 is 12 amino acids long. The CDR3 DNA reads TGTGCCAGCATCAGGGATGGAACTGAAGCTTTCTTT. This codes for CASIRDGTEAFF.

The CDR3 reads CASSLLAGGAYEQYF. Here the CDR3 DNA reads TGTGCCAGCAGTTTACTAGCGGGAGGGGCCTACGAGCAGTACTTC. The chain has TRBV28 and TRBJ2-7, with 12 bases that match TRBD2. Unmatched junction bases numbered 1, after V lost 2 bases and J lost 2 bases. This CDR3 contains 15 residues. The V gene's germline CDR1 is MDHEN and CDR2 SYDVKM. The complete variable domain, with remaining parts taken from reference TRBV28 and TRBJ2-7, reads DVKVTQSSRYLVKRTGEKVFLECVQDMDHENMFWYRQDPGLGLRLIYFSYDVKMKEKGDIPEGYSVSREKKERFSLILESASTNQTSMYLCASSLLAGGAYEQYFGPGTRLTVT.

The chain recombines TRBV7-8 with TRBJ2-5, with D perhaps TRBD1 (6 bases). The CDR3 extends over 15 amino acids. Trimming pared 6 bases from V and 2 bases from J, leaving 16 bases between. Germline assignment: CDR1 SGHVS and CDR2 FQNEAQ. The CDR3 nucleotides are TGTGCCAGCAGAAACACAGGGCCTCGGCAAGAGACCCAGTACTTC. Protein: CASRNTGPRQETQYF.

This clone has just a few counts. This chain links TRBV27 with TRBJ2-3; 8 bases match TRBD1. Trimming cost V 4 bases and J 3 bases; bases outside gene matches: 9. The CDR3 runs 16 residues. Per the germline V gene, CDR1 is MNHEY and CDR2 is SMNVEV (reference sequence). Here the CDR3 reads CASSSPRGRKTDTQYF. The CDR3 coding sequence is TGTGCCAGCAGTTCCCCCAGGGGGCGGAAAACAGATACGCAGTATTTT.

The chain joins TRBV25-1 to TRBJ2-7; weak D call: TRBD2 (6 bases). Germline V CDR1 and CDR2: MGHDK, SYGVNS. V shed 7 bases and J shed 3 bases, with 19 bases lying between them. CDR3 length: 15 residues. For the CDR3, the DNA is TGTGCCAGCACCGCTCGCGGGGCTGGATACTACGAGCAGTACTTC. Protein sequence: CASTARGAGYYEQYF.

The V and J genes are TRBV19 and TRBJ2-5, with a possible D match to TRBD1 (6 bases). Trimming pared 8 bases from V and 5 bases from J, leaving 15 bases between. Germline V lookup: CDR1 LNHDA, CDR2 SQIVND (reference sequence). This CDR3 contains 13 residues. This CDR3 reads CASSNRVGETQYF. CDR3 nucleotide sequence: TGTGCCAGTTCAAACAGGGTCGGGGAGACCCAGTACTTC.

J is TRBJ1-5 and V is TRBV28; the match to TRBD1 covers 9 bases. V trimming: 6 bases; J trimming: 5 bases; junction bases outside the gene matches: 5. This CDR3 has 14 amino acids. Germline V gene data show CDR1 as MDHEN and CDR2 as SYDVKM. CDR3 region: CASSLDRGHQPQHF. CDR3 DNA: TGTGCCAGCAGCCTGGACAGGGGACATCAGCCCCAGCATTTT.

CDR3 region: CASSVGAGGLRETQYF. Written as DNA, the CDR3 is TGTGCCAGCAGCGTAGGGGCTGGTGGGTTGCGGGAGACCCAGTACTTC. The chain links TRBV9 to TRBJ2-5; D remains ambiguous. V lost 0 bases to trimming and J lost 5 bases, with 17 bases between them. Germline CDR1 and CDR2: SGDLS and YYNGEE. This CDR3 comprises 16 residues. The whole variable domain, remainder taken from reference TRBV9 and TRBJ2-5, is DSGVTQTPKHLITATGQRVTLRCSPRSGDLSVYWYQQSLDQGLQFLIQYYNGEERAKGNILERFSAQQFPDLHSELNLSSLELGDSALYFCASSVGAGGLRETQYFGPGTRLLVL.

The V gene is TRBV11-2, the J gene TRBJ2-1; 11 nucleotides align to TRBD2. The V segment lost 10 bases and the J segment 7 bases; nucleotides outside the gene matches: 15. The CDR3 runs 16 residues. Germline V gene lookup returns CDR1 SGHAT and CDR2 FQNNGV. CDR3 sequence (DNA): TGTGCCACCAGAGAAATAGCGGGAGGGCGATGGAATGAGCAGTTCTTC. It yields the protein CATREIAGGRWNEQFF. Looking up the rest from reference TRBV11-2 and TRBJ2-1 gives the full variable domain: EAGVAQSPRYKIIEKRQSVAFWCNPISGHATLYWYQQILGQGPKLLIQFQNNGVVDDSQLPKDRFSAERLKGVDSTLKIQPAKLEDSAVYLCATREIAGGRWNEQFFGPGTRLTVL.

This clone has only a few counts. V is TRBV2 and J is TRBJ2-7; D possibly corresponds to TRBD2 (6 bases). The germline V and J ends were trimmed by 3 bases and 5 bases, with 17 bases remaining between them. The CDR3 length is 15 residues. The germline gives CDR1 SNHLY, CDR2 FYNNEI. The CDR3 protein is CASSDGGGAGDEQYF. Written as DNA, the CDR3 is TGTGCCAGCAGTGACGGAGGAGGGGCAGGCGACGAGCAGTACTTC. Full variable domain (remainder filled in from reference TRBV2 and TRBJ2-7): EPEVTQTPSHQVTQMGQEVILRCVPISNHLYFYWYRQILGQKVEFLVSFYNNEISEKSEIFDDQFSVERPDGSNFTLKIRSTKLEDSAMYFCASSDGGGAGDEQYFGPGTRLTVT.